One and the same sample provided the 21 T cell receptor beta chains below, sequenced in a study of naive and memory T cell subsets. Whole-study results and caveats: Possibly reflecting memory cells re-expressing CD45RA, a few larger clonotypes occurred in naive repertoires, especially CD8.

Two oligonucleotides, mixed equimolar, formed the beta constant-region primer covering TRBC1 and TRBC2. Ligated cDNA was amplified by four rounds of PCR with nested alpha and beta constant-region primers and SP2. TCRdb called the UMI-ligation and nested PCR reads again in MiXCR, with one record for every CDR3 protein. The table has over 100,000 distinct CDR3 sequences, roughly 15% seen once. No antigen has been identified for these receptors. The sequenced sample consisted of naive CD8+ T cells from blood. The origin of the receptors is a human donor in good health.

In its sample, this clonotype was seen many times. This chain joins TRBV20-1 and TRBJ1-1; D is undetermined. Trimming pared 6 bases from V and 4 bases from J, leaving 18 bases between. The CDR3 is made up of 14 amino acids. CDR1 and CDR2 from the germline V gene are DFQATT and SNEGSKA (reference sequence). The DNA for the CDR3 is TGCAGTGCCCCCATTGAGGGCGTAGGCACTGAAGCTTTCTTT. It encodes CSAPIEGVGTEAFF.

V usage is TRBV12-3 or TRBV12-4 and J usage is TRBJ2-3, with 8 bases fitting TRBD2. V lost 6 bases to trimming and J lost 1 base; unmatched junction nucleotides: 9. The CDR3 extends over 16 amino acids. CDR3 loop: CASSSPRGGGTDTQYF. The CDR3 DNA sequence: TGTGCCAGCAGCAGCCCCCGGGGGGGCGGCACAGATACGCAGTATTTT.

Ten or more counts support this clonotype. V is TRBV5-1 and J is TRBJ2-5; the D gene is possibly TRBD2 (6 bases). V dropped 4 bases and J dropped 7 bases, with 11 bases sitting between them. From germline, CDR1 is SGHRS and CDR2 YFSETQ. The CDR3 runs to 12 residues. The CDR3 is CASSGGDGTQYF. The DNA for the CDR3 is TGCGCCAGCAGCGGAGGGGACGGGACCCAGTACTTC.

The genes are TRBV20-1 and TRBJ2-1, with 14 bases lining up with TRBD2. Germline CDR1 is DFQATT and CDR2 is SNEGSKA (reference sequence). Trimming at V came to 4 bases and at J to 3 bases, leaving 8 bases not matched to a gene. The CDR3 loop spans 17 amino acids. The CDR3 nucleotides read TGCAGTGCTATGGGACTAGCGGGAGTCAGGGGCTACAATGAGCAGTTCTTC. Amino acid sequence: CSAMGLAGVRGYNEQFF.

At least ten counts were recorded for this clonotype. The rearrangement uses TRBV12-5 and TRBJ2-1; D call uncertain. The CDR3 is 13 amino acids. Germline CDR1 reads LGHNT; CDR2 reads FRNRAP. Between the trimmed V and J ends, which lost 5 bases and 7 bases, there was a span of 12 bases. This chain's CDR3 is CASGPSFGNEQFF. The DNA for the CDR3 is TGTGCTAGTGGTCCCAGCTTCGGGAATGAGCAGTTCTTC.

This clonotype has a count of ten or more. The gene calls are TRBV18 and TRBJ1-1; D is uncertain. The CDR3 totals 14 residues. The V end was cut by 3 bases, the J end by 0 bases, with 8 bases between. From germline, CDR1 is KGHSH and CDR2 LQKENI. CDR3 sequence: CASSPLDMNTEAFF. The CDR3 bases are TGTGCCAGCTCACCCCTTGACATGAACACTGAAGCTTTCTTT.

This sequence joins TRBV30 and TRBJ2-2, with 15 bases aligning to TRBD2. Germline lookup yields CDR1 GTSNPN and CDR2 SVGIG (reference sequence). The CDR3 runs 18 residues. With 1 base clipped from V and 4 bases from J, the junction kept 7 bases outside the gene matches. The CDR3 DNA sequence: TGTGCCTGGAGTGGGACTAGCGGGAGGGCTCGCCCCACCGGGGAGCTGTTTTTT. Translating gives CAWSGTSGRARPTGELFF.

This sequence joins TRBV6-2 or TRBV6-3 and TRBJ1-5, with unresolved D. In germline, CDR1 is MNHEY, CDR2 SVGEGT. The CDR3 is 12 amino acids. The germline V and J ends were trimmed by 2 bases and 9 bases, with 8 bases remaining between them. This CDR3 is CASSYARWPQHF. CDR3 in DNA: TGTGCCAGCAGTTACGCGCGGTGGCCCCAGCATTTT.

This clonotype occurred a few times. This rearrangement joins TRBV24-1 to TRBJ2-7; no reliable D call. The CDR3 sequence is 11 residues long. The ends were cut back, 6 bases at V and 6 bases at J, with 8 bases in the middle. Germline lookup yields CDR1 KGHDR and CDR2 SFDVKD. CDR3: CATSLGPEQYF. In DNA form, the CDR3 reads TGTGCCACCAGTCTTGGACCCGAGCAGTACTTC.

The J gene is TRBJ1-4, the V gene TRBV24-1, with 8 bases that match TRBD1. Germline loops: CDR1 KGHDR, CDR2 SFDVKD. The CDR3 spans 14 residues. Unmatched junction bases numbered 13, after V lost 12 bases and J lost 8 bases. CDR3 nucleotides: TGTGCCCCCGGTTCGAGACAGGGGTGGGAAAAACTGTTTTTT. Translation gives CAPGSRQGWEKLFF.

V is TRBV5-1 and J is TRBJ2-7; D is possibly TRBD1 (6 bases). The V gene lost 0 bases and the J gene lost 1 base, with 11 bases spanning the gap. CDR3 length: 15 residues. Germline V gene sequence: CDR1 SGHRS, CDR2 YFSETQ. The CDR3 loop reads CASSLEADRSYEQYF. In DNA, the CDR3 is TGCGCCAGCAGCTTGGAAGCGGACAGATCCTACGAGCAGTACTTC.

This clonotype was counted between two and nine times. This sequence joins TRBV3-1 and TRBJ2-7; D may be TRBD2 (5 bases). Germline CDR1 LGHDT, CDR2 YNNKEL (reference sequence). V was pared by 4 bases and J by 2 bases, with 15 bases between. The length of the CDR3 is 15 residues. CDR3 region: CASSPGIGPAYEQYF. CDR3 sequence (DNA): TGTGCCAGCAGCCCGGGGATCGGTCCTGCCTACGAGCAGTACTTC.

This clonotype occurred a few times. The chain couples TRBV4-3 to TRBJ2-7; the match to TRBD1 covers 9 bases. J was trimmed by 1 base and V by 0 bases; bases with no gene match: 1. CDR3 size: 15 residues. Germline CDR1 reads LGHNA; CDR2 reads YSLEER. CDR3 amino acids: CASSQEQGASYEQYF. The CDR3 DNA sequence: TGCGCCAGCAGCCAAGAACAGGGGGCATCCTACGAGCAGTACTTC.

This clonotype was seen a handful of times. CDR3 nucleotides: TGTGCCATCAGTGAGTCCGACCCCGAGTCTGGCAATGAGCAGTTCTTC. Encoded protein: CAISESDPESGNEQFF. The chain has TRBV10-3 and TRBJ2-1, with D unresolved. Trimming pared 0 bases from V and 6 bases from J, leaving 15 bases between. The CDR3 extends over 16 amino acids. Germline V gene data show CDR1 as ENHRY and CDR2 as SYGVKD.

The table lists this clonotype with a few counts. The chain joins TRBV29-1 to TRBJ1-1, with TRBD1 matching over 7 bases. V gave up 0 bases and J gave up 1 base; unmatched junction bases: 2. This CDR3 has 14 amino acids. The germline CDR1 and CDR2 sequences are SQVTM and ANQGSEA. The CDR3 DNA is TGCAGCGTTGAAGAGACAGGGTCGAACACTGAAGCTTTCTTT. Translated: CSVEETGSNTEAFF.

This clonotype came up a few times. The CDR3 bases are TGCGCCAGCAGCCGGAGGGACTCCCTGATCGAGCAGTACTTC. It yields the protein CASSRRDSLIEQYF. The chain has TRBV4-1 and TRBJ2-7; D might be TRBD2 (6 bases). Germline CDR1 MGHRA, CDR2 YSYEKL. The CDR3 has 14 amino acids. V gave up 4 bases and J gave up 6 bases, with 16 bases separating them.

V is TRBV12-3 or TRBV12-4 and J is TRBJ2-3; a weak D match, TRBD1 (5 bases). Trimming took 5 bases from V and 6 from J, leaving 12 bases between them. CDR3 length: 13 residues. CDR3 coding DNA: TGTGCCAGCAGTAAACCCAGGGATGATACGCAGTATTTT. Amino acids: CASSKPRDDTQYF.

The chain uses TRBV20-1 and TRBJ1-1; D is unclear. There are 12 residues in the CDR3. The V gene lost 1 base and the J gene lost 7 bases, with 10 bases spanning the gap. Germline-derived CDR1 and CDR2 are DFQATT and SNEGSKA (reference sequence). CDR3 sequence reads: CSARVQWSEAFF. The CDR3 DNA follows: TGCAGTGCTAGAGTGCAGTGGAGTGAAGCTTTCTTT.

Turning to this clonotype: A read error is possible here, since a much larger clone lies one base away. CDR3 nucleotide sequence: TGTGCCAGCAGCCACCCACTCCCGACTAGCGGGTCCCAAGAGACCCAGAACTTC. Translating it yields CASSHPLPTSGSQETQNF. This rearrangement joins TRBV4-2 to TRBJ2-5; 10 bases map to TRBD2. The CDR3 length is 18 residues. The germline V gene encodes CDR1 LGHNA and CDR2 YNFKEQ.

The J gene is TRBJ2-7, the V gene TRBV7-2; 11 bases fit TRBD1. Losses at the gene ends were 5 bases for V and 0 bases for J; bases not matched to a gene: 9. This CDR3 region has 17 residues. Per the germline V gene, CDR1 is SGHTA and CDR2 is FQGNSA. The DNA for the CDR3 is TGTGCCAGCAGCGGGGGGACAGGGGGACTAGCCTCCTACGAGCAGTACTTC. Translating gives CASSGGTGGLASYEQYF.

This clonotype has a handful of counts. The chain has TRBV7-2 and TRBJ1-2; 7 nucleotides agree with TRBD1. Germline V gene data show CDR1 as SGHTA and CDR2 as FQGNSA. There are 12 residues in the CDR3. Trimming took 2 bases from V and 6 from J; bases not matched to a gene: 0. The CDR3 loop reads CASSLTGDGYTF. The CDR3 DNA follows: TGTGCCAGCAGCTTAACAGGGGATGGCTACACCTTC.